In its sample, the clone carrying this TCR beta chain was seen many times. A much larger clonotype is one base distant, so this may be a read error. The sample comes from a study of Graves' ophthalmopathy and Graves' hyperthyroidism. Overall study: At initial diagnosis, peripheral blood was obtained, and this preceded any treatment.

RNA transcripts were the source from which TCR beta CDR3 regions were amplified. HTBI primers served in a first-round RT-PCR, which a second-round multiplex PCR followed. Each CDR3 protein gets one entry after TCRdb re-called the multiplex PCR reads with MiXCR. This table has 400,000 or so distinct CDR3 sequences, 17% appearing once. This CDR3 region has 13 residues. The germline V gene encodes CDR1 MDHEN and CDR2 SYDVKM. The V gene is TRBV28, the J gene TRBJ2-2; a weak D match, TRBD2 (6 bases). The sequence derives from an adult woman with stable Graves' hyperthyroidism. Sample: peripheral blood. CDR3 bases: TGTGCCACCCTCCCAACGAACACCGGGGGGCTGTTTTTT. It yields the protein CATLPTNTGGLFF.